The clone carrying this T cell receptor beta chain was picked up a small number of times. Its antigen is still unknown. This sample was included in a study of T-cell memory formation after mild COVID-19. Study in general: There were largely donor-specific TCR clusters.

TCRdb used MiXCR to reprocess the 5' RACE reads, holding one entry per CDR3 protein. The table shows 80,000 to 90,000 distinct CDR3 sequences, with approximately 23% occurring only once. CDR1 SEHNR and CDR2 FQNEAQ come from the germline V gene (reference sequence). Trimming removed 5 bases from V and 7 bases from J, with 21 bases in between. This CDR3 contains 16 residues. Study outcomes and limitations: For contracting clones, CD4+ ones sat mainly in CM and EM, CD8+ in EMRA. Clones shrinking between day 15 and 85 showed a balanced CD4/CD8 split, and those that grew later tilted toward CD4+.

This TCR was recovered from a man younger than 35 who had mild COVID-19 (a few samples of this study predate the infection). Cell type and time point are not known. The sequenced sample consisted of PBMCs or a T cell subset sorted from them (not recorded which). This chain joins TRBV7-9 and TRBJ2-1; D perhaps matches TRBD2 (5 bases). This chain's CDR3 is CASSPRRWPEVNEQFF. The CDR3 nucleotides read TGTGCCAGCAGCCCACGCAGGTGGCCGGAGGTAAATGAGCAGTTCTTC.